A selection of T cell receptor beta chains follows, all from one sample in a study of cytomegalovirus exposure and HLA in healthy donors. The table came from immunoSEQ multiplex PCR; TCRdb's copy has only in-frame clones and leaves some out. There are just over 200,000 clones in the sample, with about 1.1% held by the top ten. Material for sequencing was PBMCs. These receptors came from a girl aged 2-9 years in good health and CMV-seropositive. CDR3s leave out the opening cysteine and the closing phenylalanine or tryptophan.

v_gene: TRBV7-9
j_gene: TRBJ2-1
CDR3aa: ASSELTSGVGDEQF

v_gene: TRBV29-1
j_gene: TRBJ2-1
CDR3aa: SVESRGGPREQF

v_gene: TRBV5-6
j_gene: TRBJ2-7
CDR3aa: ASSWGPTRDYYEQY

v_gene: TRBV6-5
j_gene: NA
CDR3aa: ASSYSPDSSYEQY

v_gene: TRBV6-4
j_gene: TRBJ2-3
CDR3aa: ASSPLQEVNTDTQY

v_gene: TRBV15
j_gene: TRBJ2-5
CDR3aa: ATSRGGVVARETQY

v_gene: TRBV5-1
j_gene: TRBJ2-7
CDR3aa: ASSLLGDEQY

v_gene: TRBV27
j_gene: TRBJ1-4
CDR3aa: ASSLINAGQFNEKLF

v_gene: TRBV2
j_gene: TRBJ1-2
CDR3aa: ASSVTGSYGYT

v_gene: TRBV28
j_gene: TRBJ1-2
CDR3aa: ASSSQGDGYT

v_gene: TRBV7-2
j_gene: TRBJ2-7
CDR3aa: ASSLEGTSSYEQY

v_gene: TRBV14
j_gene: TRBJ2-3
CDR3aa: ASSQASRASTDTQY

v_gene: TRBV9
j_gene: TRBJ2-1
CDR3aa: ASSVASKQGGEQF

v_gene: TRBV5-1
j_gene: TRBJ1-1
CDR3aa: ASSLGTTVNTEAF

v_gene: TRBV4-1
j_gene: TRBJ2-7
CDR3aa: ASSQATDRSTYEQY

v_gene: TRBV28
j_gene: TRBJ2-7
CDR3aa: ASRETGEANYEQY

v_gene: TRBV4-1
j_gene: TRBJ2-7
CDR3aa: ASSQDFGPGLAESYEQY

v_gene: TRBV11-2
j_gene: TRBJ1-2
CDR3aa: AGSLDLAEDYGYT

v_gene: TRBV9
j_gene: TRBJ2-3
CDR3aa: ASSPSPSSASTDTQY